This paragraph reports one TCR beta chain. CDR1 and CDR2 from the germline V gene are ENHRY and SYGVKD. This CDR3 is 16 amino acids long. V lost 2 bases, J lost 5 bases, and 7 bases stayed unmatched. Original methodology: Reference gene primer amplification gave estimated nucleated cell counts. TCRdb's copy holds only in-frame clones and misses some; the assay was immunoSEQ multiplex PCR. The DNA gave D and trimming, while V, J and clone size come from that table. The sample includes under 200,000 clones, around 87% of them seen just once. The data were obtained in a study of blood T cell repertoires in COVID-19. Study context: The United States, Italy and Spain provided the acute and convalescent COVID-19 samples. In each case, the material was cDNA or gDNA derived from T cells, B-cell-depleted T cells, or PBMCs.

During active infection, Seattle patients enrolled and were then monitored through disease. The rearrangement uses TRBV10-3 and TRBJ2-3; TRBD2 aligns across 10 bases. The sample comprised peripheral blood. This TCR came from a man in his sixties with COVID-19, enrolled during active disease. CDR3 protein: CAISEGPSGSKDTQYF. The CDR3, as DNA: TGTGCCATCAGTGAGGGCCCTAGCGGGAGTAAAGATACGCAGTATTTT.